The 3 T cell receptor beta chains presented below share a single source sample, sequenced in a study of blood T cells in healthy people across ages. Using a J-beta primer mix together with a sample-barcoded 5' primer, a second PCR was run for roughly 6 to 11 cycles. TCRdb redid the calling of the 5' RACE reads with MiXCR, one entry per CDR3 protein. The table shows some 890,000 distinct CDR3 sequences, with 29% occurring only once. These same records also appear under a second study, on T cells of mothers and their children.

Sequenced: blood. The receptors were gathered from a woman between 35 and 50 years old in good health.

This clonotype has just a few counts. The rearrangement links TRBV19 to TRBJ1-2; 10 bases align to TRBD1. V lost 5 bases and J lost 7; bases outside the gene matches: 7. The CDR3 length is 14 residues. Germline V lookup: CDR1 LNHDA, CDR2 SQIVND (reference sequence). The CDR3 protein is CASSLPGQGLGYTF. CDR3 sequence (DNA): TGTGCCAGTAGTTTACCGGGACAGGGGCTTGGCTACACCTTC.

The chain has TRBV2 and TRBJ2-4; 9 bases fit TRBD1. Matching the DNA end better, TRBJ2-5 makes the J call doubtful. The CDR3 has 14 residues. Germline CDR1 and CDR2: SNHLY and FYNNEI. The CDR3 is CASSDYRGRETQYF. DNA for the CDR3: TGTGCCAGCAGTGACTACAGGGGGCGGGAGACCCAGTACTTC.

The CDR3 is CASSLFGGGAIRIAIGELFF. As DNA, the CDR3 is TGTGCCAGCAGTTTATTCGGCGGGGGGGCCATCAGGATCGCTATCGGGGAGCTGTTTTTT. This rearrangement joins TRBV27 to TRBJ2-2, with 9 bases lining up with TRBD2. The CDR3 runs to 20 residues. Germline CDR1 and CDR2: MNHEY and SMNVEV (reference sequence). V lost 1 base and J lost 7; bases outside the gene matches: 19.